This T cell receptor beta chain was identified during a study of control samples from healthy donors and cancer patients. Clones were sequenced by immunoSEQ multiplex PCR, and TCRdb holds only the in-frame ones, with some missing. The table records tens of thousands of clones, around 90% of them present only once. Sequencing input: PBMCs. The clonotype comes from a man aged 55-75 years with colorectal cancer.

The CDR3 protein is CASSPTPPSSGANVLTF. CDR3 bases: TGTGCCAGCTCACCCACCCCCCCGAGCTCTGGGGCCAACGTCCTGACTTTC. This chain connects TRBV18 to TRBJ2-6, with D unclear. This CDR3 contains 17 residues. Germline-derived CDR1 and CDR2 are KGHSH and LQKENI. V dropped 3 bases and J dropped 0 bases, with 12 bases sitting between them.